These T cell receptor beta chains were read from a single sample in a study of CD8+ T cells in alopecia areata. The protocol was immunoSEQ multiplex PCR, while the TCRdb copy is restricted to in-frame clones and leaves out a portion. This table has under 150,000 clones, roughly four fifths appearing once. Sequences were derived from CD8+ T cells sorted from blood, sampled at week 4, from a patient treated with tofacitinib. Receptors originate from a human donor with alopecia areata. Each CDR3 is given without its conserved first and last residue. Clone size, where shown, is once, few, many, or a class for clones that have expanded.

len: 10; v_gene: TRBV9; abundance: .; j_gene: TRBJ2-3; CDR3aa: ASSVSTDTQY
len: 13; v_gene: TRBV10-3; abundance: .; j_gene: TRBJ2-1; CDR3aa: AISSLASSYNEQF
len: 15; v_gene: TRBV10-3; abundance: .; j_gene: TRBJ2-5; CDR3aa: AISELGLAEKQETQY
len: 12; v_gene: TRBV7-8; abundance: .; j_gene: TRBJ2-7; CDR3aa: ASSLFGGTYEQY
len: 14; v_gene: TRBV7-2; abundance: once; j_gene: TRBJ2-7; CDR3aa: ASSPNGGRANNEQY
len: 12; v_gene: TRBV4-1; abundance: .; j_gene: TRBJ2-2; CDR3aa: ASSHLEGTGELF
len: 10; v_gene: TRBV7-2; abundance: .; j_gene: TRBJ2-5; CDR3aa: ASSPGWETQY
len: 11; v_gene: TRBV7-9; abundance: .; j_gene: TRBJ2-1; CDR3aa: ASSIQRVNEQF
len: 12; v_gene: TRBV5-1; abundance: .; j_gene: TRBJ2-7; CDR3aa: ASSLAFDSYEQY
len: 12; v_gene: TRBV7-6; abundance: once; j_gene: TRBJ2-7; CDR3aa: ASSLAGAGYEQY
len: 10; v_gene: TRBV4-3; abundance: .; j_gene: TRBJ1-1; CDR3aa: ASSQTSTEAF
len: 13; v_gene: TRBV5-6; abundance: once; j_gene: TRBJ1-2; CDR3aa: ASSWSGEGWNGYT
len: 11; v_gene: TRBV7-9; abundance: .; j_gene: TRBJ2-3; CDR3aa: ASSGGPADTQY
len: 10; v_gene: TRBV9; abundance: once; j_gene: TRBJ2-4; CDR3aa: ASSPGPDIQY
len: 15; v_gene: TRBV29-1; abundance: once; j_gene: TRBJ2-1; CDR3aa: SVEGRKVGETYNEQF
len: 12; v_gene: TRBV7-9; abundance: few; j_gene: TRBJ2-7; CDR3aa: ASSLAGGGYEQY
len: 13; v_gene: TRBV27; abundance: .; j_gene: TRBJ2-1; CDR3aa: ASSSDTSSYNEQF